One sample yielded the 17 T cell receptor beta chains listed below, sequenced in a study of blood T cell repertoires in COVID-19. TCRdb's table, derived via immunoSEQ multiplex PCR, lists solely in-frame clones and lacks some. The profile shows about 170,000 clones, approximately 86% of them singletons. Sequencing input: peripheral blood. Every receptor here comes from a man between 65 and 85 years old with acute or convalescent COVID-19.

V usage is TRBV5-4 and J usage is TRBJ1-6; D gene unclear. Germline CDR1 and CDR2: SGHNT and YYREEE (reference sequence). The CDR3 runs 15 residues. V was cut by 4 bases and J by 3 bases, with 11 bases left in between. CDR3 loop: CASSAYRGYNSPLHF. The CDR3 nucleotides read TGTGCCAGCAGCGCCTACCGGGGCTATAATTCACCCCTCCACTTT.

By sample share, this clone is medium-sized (0.01 to 0.1%). The chain has TRBV6-2 or TRBV6-3 and TRBJ2-7; TRBD2 matches at 7 bases. V was clipped by 3 bases and J by 5 bases; unmatched bases: 7. This CDR3 is 14 amino acids long. Germline-derived CDR1 and CDR2 are MNHEY and SVGEGT. CDR3 in DNA: TGTGCCAGCAGTTATTTGGGTCTAGCGGACGAGCAGTACTTC. This translates into CASSYLGLADEQYF.

The V and J genes are TRBV27 and TRBJ1-5, with D hard to call. The V and J ends lost 2 bases and 3 bases respectively, with 2 bases between them. Germline CDR1 MNHEY, CDR2 SMNVEV (reference sequence). The CDR3 is 12 residues long. The CDR3 sequence: CASSLHNQPQHF. CDR3 nucleotide sequence: TGTGCCAGCAGTTTACACAATCAGCCCCAGCATTTT.

The chain joins TRBV11-2 to TRBJ2-1, with D possibly TRBD2 on 5 matching bases. The germline V gene encodes CDR1 SGHAT and CDR2 FQNNGV. With 4 bases removed from V and 0 bases from J, the gap between germline ends came to 13 bases. This CDR3 is built from 16 residues. This chain's CDR3 is CASSSARGSSYNEQFF. The CDR3 bases are TGTGCCAGCAGCTCAGCCAGAGGGAGCTCCTACAATGAGCAGTTCTTC.

The J gene is TRBJ1-1, the V gene TRBV19; no clear D. Trimming removed 5 bases from V and 11 bases from J, with 27 bases in between. Looked up from germline, CDR1 is LNHDA and CDR2 is SQIVND (reference sequence). The CDR3 covers 16 residues. Here the CDR3 DNA reads TGTGCCAGTAGTCCCTCCGCTGGGGAGACCTGGACCTGGGCTTTCTTT. This translates into CASSPSAGETWTWAFF.

This clone was found once. This chain uses TRBV5-1 with TRBJ2-1, with D tentatively TRBD1 (6 bases). Germline V gene data show CDR1 as SGHRS and CDR2 as YFSETQ. V lost 1 base to trimming and J lost 8 bases, with 16 bases between them. The CDR3 is 15 residues long. The CDR3 loop reads CASSLTGFLRDEQFF. Written as DNA, the CDR3 is TGCGCCAGCAGCTTGACAGGGTTTCTGAGGGATGAGCAGTTCTTC.

This clone has a handful of counts. The genes are TRBV3-1 (or the pseudogene TRBV3-2) and TRBJ1-1, with D hard to call. V lost 1 base, J lost 0 bases, and 3 bases lay in between. Germline CDR1 and CDR2: LGHDT and YNNKEL (reference sequence). The CDR3 has 13 amino acids. CDR3 residues: CASSQVVNTEAFF. The CDR3 coding sequence is TGTGCCAGCAGCCAAGTAGTGAACACTGAAGCTTTCTTT.

The chain links TRBV5-6 to TRBJ1-4; 7 nucleotides match TRBD1. Per germline, CDR1 SGHDT and CDR2 YYEEEE. V trimming: 1 base; J trimming: 4 bases; junction bases outside the gene matches: 7. The length of the CDR3 is 16 residues. CDR3 DNA sequence: TGTGCCAGCAGCTTGCCCCGACAGGGTCGTAATGAAAAACTGTTTTTT. Residues: CASSLPRQGRNEKLFF.

The rearrangement links TRBV28 to TRBJ2-2; 7 nucleotides agree with TRBD2. The V gene end was trimmed by 11 bases and the J gene end by 4 bases; junction bases not matched to a gene: 7. Germline lookup yields CDR1 MDHEN and CDR2 SYDVKM. The CDR3 is 13 residues long. The DNA for the CDR3 is TGTGCCGCCGGGGGGTCGGCCACCGGGGAGCTGTTTTTT. Translation gives CAAGGSATGELFF.

J is TRBJ2-5 and V is TRBV5-1; TRBD2 matches at 12 bases. The CDR3 consists of 18 residues. Trimming at V came to 0 bases and at J to 2 bases, leaving 8 bases not matched to a gene. Germline V CDR1 and CDR2: SGHRS, YFSETQ. The CDR3 coding sequence is TGCGCCAGCAGCTTGGGACTAGCGGGAGCGGGGGGGCAAGAGACCCAGTACTTC. Translating it yields CASSLGLAGAGGQETQYF.

CDR3 bases: TGTGCCAGCAGGGTGGGCATCTTCTCTGGAAACACCATATATTTT. Its translation: CASRVGIFSGNTIYF. The chain links TRBV2 to TRBJ1-3; D is unresolved. There are 15 residues in the CDR3. Trimming shortened V by 6 bases and J by 0 bases, and 12 bases separated the two germline ends. CDR1 is SNHLY, CDR2 FYNNEI, per germline.

The chain recombines TRBV6-2 or TRBV6-3 with TRBJ1-2, with D hard to call. The V end lost 2 bases, the J end lost 3 bases, and 16 bases lay between the germline ends. CDR1 is MNHEY, CDR2 SVGEGT, per germline. CDR3 length: 16 amino acids. In DNA form, the CDR3 reads TGTGCCAGCAGTTACAGTACGTGGCAGGCAGACTATGGCTACACCTTC. Residues: CASSYSTWQADYGYTF.

The V call is TRBV19, the J call TRBJ1-2, with D tentatively TRBD1 (6 bases). Trimming left V 6 bases short and J 0 bases short, with 20 bases between. CDR1 and CDR2 (germline): LNHDA, SQIVND (reference sequence). The CDR3 is 17 amino acids. CDR3 sequence reads: CASRLRDNYPSNYGYTF. The CDR3 coding sequence is TGTGCCAGTAGGCTCCGGGACAACTACCCTTCTAACTATGGCTACACCTTC.

The rearrangement links TRBV6-6 to TRBJ1-2, with 7 bases fitting TRBD1. Per germline, CDR1 MNHNY and CDR2 SVGAGI (reference sequence). This CDR3 has 14 amino acids. J was trimmed by 3 bases and V by 10 bases; bases with no gene match: 11. The CDR3 region is CATSLTGKDYGYTF. CDR3 DNA: TGTGCCACCAGCCTGACAGGGAAAGACTATGGCTACACCTTC.

The CDR3 loop reads CASSILSGRGENQPQHF. Written as DNA, the CDR3 is TGTGCCAGTAGTATATTGAGTGGGAGGGGGGAGAATCAGCCCCAGCATTTT. The J gene is TRBJ1-5, the V gene TRBV19; perhaps TRBD1 as D (6 bases). Germline V gene sequence: CDR1 LNHDA, CDR2 SQIVND (reference sequence). This CDR3 spans 17 amino acids. The V and J ends lost 2 bases and 4 bases respectively, with 18 bases between them. Drawing the rest from reference TRBV19 and TRBJ1-5, the complete variable domain is DGGITQSPKYLFRKEGQNVTLSCEQNLNHDAMYWYRQDPGQGLRLIYYSQIVNDFQKGDIAEGYSVSREKKESFPLTVTSAQKNPTAFYLCASSILSGRGENQPQHFGDGTRLSIL.

The chain joins TRBV6-5 to TRBJ2-5, with no clear D. Germline loops: CDR1 MNHEY, CDR2 SVGAGI. CDR3 length equals 13 residues. The germline V and J ends were trimmed by 6 bases and 4 bases, with 12 bases remaining between them. CDR3 protein: CASRHEDRETQYF. CDR3 nucleotides: TGTGCCAGCAGACACGAGGATAGAGAGACCCAGTACTTC.

The V and J genes are TRBV5-1 and TRBJ2-3; D is ambiguous. CDR3 length: 13 residues. Trimming took off 2 bases at V and 6 bases at J, with 10 bases between the two ends. Germline-derived CDR1 and CDR2 are SGHRS and YFSETQ. CDR3 residues: CASSFIPEDTQYF. The CDR3 coding sequence is TGCGCCAGCAGCTTTATCCCTGAGGATACGCAGTATTTT. Using reference TRBV5-1 and TRBJ2-3 for the parts outside the CDR3, the full variable domain is KAGVTQTPRYLIKTRGQQVTLSCSPISGHRSVSWYQQTPGQGLQFLFEYFSETQRNKGNFPGRFSGRQFSNSRSEMNVSTLELGDSALYLCASSFIPEDTQYFGPGTRLTVL.